Shown below are 22 T cell receptor beta chains from a single sample sequenced in a study of cytomegalovirus exposure and HLA in healthy donors. A multiplex PCR was run with 60 Vbeta primers and 13 Jbeta primers. The assay was immunoSEQ multiplex PCR, and TCRdb's table has in-frame clones only and misses some. The listing contains 40,000 to 45,000 clones. What was sequenced was PBMCs. These TCRs come from a man in his thirties or forties in good health and CMV-seronegative.

The chain employs TRBV27 and TRBJ1-5; TRBD1 is a possible D gene (6 bases). Germline values: CDR1 MNHEY, CDR2 SMNVEV (reference sequence). This CDR3 region has 15 residues. V was pared by 6 bases and J by 4 bases, with 16 bases between. CDR3 loop: CASRPGDYWNQPQHF. CDR3 in DNA: TGTGCCAGCAGGCCAGGGGATTATTGGAATCAGCCCCAGCATTTT.

The chain links TRBV4-2 to TRBJ1-2, with TRBD1 matching over 9 bases. Germline CDR1 reads LGHNA; CDR2 reads YNFKEQ. Germline trimming cut 4 bases from V and 4 bases from J; bases unmatched to any gene: 10. The CDR3 is 16 residues long. The CDR3, as DNA: TGTGCCAGCAGCCGAAGTCTAGGACAGGGGATCTATGGCTACACCTTC. Amino acids: CASSRSLGQGIYGYTF.

On this clone: Other DNA sequences in this specimen translate into the identical CDR3. J is TRBJ1-6 and V is TRBV4-2; 9 positions agree with TRBD1. The CDR3 is 18 residues long. Germline V CDR1 and CDR2: LGHNA, YNFKEQ. V lost 3 bases and J lost 10; bases outside the gene matches: 16. CDR3 nucleotides: TGTGCCAGCAGCCACCAAAAACCGGGACAGGGAGTAGTCTCACCCCTCCACTTT. This translates into CASSHQKPGQGVVSPLHF.

This chain uses TRBV2 with TRBJ2-5, with D maybe TRBD1 (6 bases). V lost 10 bases and J 2 bases, leaving 17 bases between the germline ends. Germline CDR1 and CDR2: SNHLY and FYNNEI. This CDR3 region has 14 residues. The CDR3: CATIYRDTQETQYF. The CDR3 DNA reads as TGTGCCACCATTTACCGGGACACTCAAGAGACCCAGTACTTC.

V gene TRBV5-1 combines with J gene TRBJ2-7; 7 bases agree with TRBD1. With 3 bases clipped from V and 7 bases from J, the junction kept 10 bases outside the gene matches. The CDR3 is 14 amino acids. Germline-derived CDR1 and CDR2 are SGHRS and YFSETQ. CDR3 sequence reads: CASSWERGRGEQYF. The DNA for the CDR3 is TGCGCCAGCAGCTGGGAAAGGGGGCGCGGGGAGCAGTACTTC.

The chain uses TRBV5-8 and TRBJ2-7; 8 nucleotides match TRBD1. V trimming: 4 bases; J trimming: 4 bases; junction bases outside the gene matches: 7. The CDR3 is 14 residues long. The germline V gene has CDR1 SGHTS and CDR2 YDEGEE. CDR3 DNA: TGTGCCAGCAGCCTCTACGACAGGGGTTACGAGCAGTACTTC. Its protein product is CASSLYDRGYEQYF.

The chain couples TRBV4-2 to TRBJ1-2; D ambiguous. Germline CDR1 LGHNA, CDR2 YNFKEQ. This CDR3 has 17 amino acids. Trimming took off 1 base at V and 6 bases at J, with 21 bases between the two ends. Here the CDR3 reads CASSQVEGSSPTNGYTF. CDR3 coding DNA: TGTGCCAGCAGCCAAGTCGAGGGTTCTAGTCCTACCAATGGCTACACCTTC.

The V and J genes are TRBV19 and TRBJ1-1; no reliable D call. V was cut by 6 bases and J by 4 bases, with 9 bases left in between. Per the germline V gene, CDR1 is LNHDA and CDR2 is SQIVND (reference sequence). The CDR3 has 12 amino acids. CDR3 DNA: TGTGCCAGTAGGACTGGAGGCACTGAAGCTTTCTTT. Residues: CASRTGGTEAFF.

This rearrangement joins TRBV19 to TRBJ1-3; 7 bases line up with TRBD1. CDR1 is LNHDA, CDR2 SQIVND, per germline (reference sequence). Trimming removed 4 bases from V and 1 base from J; junction bases left unmatched: 1. The CDR3 extends over 14 amino acids. CDR3 sequence: CASSKDRSGNTIYF. CDR3 coding DNA: TGTGCCAGTAGTAAGGACAGGTCTGGAAACACCATATATTTT.

The genes are TRBV4-1 and TRBJ2-3; 7 bases map to TRBD1. Germline-derived CDR1 and CDR2 are MGHRA and YSYEKL. Unmatched junction bases numbered 10, after V lost 4 bases and J lost 6 bases. This CDR3 is 15 amino acids long. CDR3 protein: CASSRGTGAPDTQYF. Here the CDR3 DNA reads TGCGCCAGCAGCCGTGGTACAGGGGCCCCGGATACGCAGTATTTT.

The V gene is TRBV6-4, the J gene TRBJ1-2; D remains ambiguous. V was pared by 0 bases and J by 1 base, with 6 bases between. This CDR3 is 14 amino acids long. CDR1 and CDR2 (germline): MRHNA, SNTAGT. CDR3 coding DNA: TGTGCCAGCAGTGACTCGAGGGTTAACTATGGCTACACCTTC. Its protein is CASSDSRVNYGYTF.

This chain uses TRBV5-1 with TRBJ1-2; D not certain. V was trimmed by 0 bases and J by 4 bases, leaving 13 bases between them. Germline CDR1 SGHRS, CDR2 YFSETQ. The CDR3 runs 15 residues. CDR3 protein: CASSLEAGKAYGYTF. The CDR3 DNA follows: TGCGCCAGCAGCTTGGAGGCGGGAAAGGCCTATGGCTACACCTTC.

As for this clone: The junction departs from germline at one end; a sequencing error may be responsible. The V call is TRBV5-1, the J call TRBJ2-1, with 7 bases fitting TRBD2. CDR1 and CDR2 from the germline V gene are SGHRS and YFSETQ. The CDR3 is 17 residues long. The CDR3: CASSPGGGLNSDNEQFF. The CDR3, as DNA: TGCGCCAGCAGCCCTGGTGGGGGACTAAACTCCGACAATGAGCAGTTCTTC.

The rearrangement uses TRBV10-2 and TRBJ1-1; TRBD1 might be the D (5 bases). Trimming took 0 bases from V and 6 from J, leaving 8 bases between them. CDR3 length: 13 residues. CDR1 and CDR2 (germline): WSHSY, SAAADI. As DNA, the CDR3 is TGCGCCAGCAGTGAGTCAGGGGTGGCTGAAGCTTTCTTT. Translated, it gives CASSESGVAEAFF.

The CDR3 is CASSIGTLQSSTDTQYF. CDR3 bases: TGTGCCAGCAGCATCGGGACACTTCAATCTAGCACAGATACGCAGTATTTT. The chain recombines TRBV5-6 with TRBJ2-3, with TRBD1 as a possible D gene (6 bases). In germline, CDR1 is SGHDT, CDR2 YYEEEE. The length of the CDR3 is 17 residues. Trimming shortened V by 4 bases and J by 0 bases, and 18 bases separated the two germline ends.

This sequence joins TRBV7-8 and TRBJ2-7; TRBD1 agrees at 9 bases. V was clipped by 3 bases and J by 3 bases; unmatched bases: 6. The V gene's germline CDR1 is SGHVS and CDR2 FQNEAQ. This CDR3 is 15 amino acids long. The CDR3 nucleotides read TGTGCCAGCAGCTTCGCCGGGACAGGGCGCTACGAGCAGTACTTC. Translated: CASSFAGTGRYEQYF. Looking up the rest from reference TRBV7-8 and TRBJ2-7 gives the full variable domain: GAGVSQSPRYKVAKRGQDVALRCDPISGHVSLFWYQQALGQGPEFLTYFQNEAQLDKSGLPSDRFFAERPEGSVSTLKIQRTQQEDSAVYLCASSFAGTGRYEQYFGPGTRLTVT.

This chain uses TRBV2 with TRBJ2-1, with 11 bases identical to TRBD2. V trimming: 3 bases; J trimming: 8 bases; junction bases outside the gene matches: 9. Germline CDR1 and CDR2: SNHLY and FYNNEI. The CDR3 contains 16 residues. DNA for the CDR3: TGTGCCAGCAGTGACCCTGGGCTAGCGGGAGGCGATGAGCAGTTCTTC. It specifies CASSDPGLAGGDEQFF.

The chain combines TRBV9 with TRBJ2-7, with TRBD2 matching 10 bases. Germline CDR1 SGDLS, CDR2 YYNGEE. This CDR3 contains 17 residues. With 4 bases clipped from V and 0 bases from J, the junction kept 10 bases outside the gene matches. CDR3 protein: CASSPWGLAGASYEQYF. The CDR3 DNA reads as TGTGCCAGCAGCCCCTGGGGGCTAGCGGGAGCCTCCTACGAGCAGTACTTC.

This rearrangement joins TRBV7-9 to TRBJ2-7, with TRBD1 matching 7 bases. The CDR3 sequence is 15 residues long. After removal of 5 bases from V and 0 bases from J, the junction contained 7 bases not matched to a gene. The germline CDR1 and CDR2 sequences are SEHNR and FQNEAQ (reference sequence). CDR3 sequence reads: CASSLRTGGSYEQYF. DNA for the CDR3: TGTGCCAGCAGCCTAAGGACAGGCGGCTCCTACGAGCAGTACTTC.

CDR3 bases: TGCGCCAGCAGCCAAGATCGGGCAGGGCAAGGCGAGCAGTACTTC. This gives the protein CASSQDRAGQGEQYF. This chain uses TRBV4-1 with TRBJ2-7; D is perhaps TRBD1 (5 bases). Trimming removed 0 bases from V and 6 bases from J, with 15 bases in between. This CDR3 comprises 15 residues. Germline V gene sequence: CDR1 MGHRA, CDR2 YSYEKL.

The V call is TRBV10-3, the J call TRBJ2-7; D is ambiguous. This CDR3 region has 14 residues. V lost 6 bases and J 0 bases, leaving 12 bases between the germline ends. The germline CDR1 and CDR2 sequences are ENHRY and SYGVKD. CDR3 sequence reads: CAIRLSTGSYEQYF. In nucleotides, the CDR3 is TGTGCCATCAGACTCAGTACGGGCTCCTACGAGCAGTACTTC.

The rearrangement links TRBV27 to TRBJ2-2; no clear D gene. The CDR3 spans 12 residues. Looked up from germline, CDR1 is MNHEY and CDR2 is SMNVEV (reference sequence). V lost 3 bases and J 6 bases, leaving 5 bases between the germline ends. The DNA of the CDR3 is TGTGCCAGCAGTTTCGTAGCCGGGGAGCTGTTTTTT. Its translation is CASSFVAGELFF.